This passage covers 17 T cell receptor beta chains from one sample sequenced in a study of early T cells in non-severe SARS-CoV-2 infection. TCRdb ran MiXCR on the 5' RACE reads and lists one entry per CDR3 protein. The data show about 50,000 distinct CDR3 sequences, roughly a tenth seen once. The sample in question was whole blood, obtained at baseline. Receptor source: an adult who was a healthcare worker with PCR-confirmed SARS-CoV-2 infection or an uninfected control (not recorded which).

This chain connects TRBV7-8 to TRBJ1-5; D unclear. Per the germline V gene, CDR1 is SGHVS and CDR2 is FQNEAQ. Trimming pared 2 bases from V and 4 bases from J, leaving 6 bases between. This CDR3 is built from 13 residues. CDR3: CASSLRQNQPQHF. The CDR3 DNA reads TGTGCCAGCAGCTTACGCCAGAATCAGCCCCAGCATTTT.

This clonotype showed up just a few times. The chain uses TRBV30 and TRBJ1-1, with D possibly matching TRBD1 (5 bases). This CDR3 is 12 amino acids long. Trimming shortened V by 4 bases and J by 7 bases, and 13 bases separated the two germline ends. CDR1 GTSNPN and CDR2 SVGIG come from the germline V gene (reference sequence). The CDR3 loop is CAWIGGNGEAFF. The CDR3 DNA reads TGTGCCTGGATCGGGGGAAACGGTGAAGCTTTCTTT.

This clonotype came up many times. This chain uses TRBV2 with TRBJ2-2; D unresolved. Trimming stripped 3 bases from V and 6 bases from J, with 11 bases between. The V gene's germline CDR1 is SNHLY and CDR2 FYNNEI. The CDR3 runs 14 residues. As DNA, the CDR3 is TGTGCCAGCAGTGAGGTCCTTCAGGCCGGGGAGCTGTTTTTT. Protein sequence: CASSEVLQAGELFF.

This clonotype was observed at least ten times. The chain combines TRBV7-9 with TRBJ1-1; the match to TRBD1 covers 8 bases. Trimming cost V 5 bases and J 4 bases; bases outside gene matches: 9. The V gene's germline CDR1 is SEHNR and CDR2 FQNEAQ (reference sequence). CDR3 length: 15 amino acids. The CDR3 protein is CASSRSPTGVTEAFF. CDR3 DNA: TGTGCCAGCAGCCGCTCCCCGACAGGGGTCACTGAAGCTTTCTTT.

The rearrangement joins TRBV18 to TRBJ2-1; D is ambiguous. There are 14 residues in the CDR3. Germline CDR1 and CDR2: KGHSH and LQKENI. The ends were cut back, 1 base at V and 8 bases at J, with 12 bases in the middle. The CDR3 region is CASSPLGPNDEQFF. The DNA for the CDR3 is TGTGCCAGCTCACCACTAGGGCCCAACGATGAGCAGTTCTTC.

The DNA for the CDR3 is TGTGCCAGCTCAAGGGACCCATCCAATGAGCAGTTCTTC. It codes for CASSRDPSNEQFF. The chain links TRBV18 to TRBJ2-1; D tentatively reads TRBD1 or TRBD2 (5 bases each). Trimming removed 5 bases at V and 6 bases at J, with 11 bases between. The CDR3 loop spans 13 amino acids. CDR1 is KGHSH and CDR2 is LQKENI in the germline V gene.

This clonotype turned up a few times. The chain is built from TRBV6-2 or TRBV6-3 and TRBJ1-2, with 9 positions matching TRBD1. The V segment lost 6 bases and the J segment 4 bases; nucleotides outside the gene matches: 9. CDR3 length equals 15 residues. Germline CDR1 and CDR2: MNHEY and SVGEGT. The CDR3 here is CASSATRTGVYGYTF. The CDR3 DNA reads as TGTGCCAGCAGCGCCACTAGGACAGGGGTCTATGGCTACACCTTC.

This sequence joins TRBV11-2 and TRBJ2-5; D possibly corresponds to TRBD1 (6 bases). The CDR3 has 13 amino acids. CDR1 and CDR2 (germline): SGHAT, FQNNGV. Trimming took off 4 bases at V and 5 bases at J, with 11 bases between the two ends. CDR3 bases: TGTGCCAGCAGCTCCGGACAGCGGGAGACCCAGTACTTC. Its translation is CASSSGQRETQYF.

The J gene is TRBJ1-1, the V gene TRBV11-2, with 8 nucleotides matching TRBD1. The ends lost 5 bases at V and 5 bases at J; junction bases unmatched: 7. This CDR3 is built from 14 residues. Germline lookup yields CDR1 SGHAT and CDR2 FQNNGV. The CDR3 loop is CASSQGQGRTEAFF. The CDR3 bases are TGTGCCAGCAGCCAAGGACAGGGACGGACTGAAGCTTTCTTT.

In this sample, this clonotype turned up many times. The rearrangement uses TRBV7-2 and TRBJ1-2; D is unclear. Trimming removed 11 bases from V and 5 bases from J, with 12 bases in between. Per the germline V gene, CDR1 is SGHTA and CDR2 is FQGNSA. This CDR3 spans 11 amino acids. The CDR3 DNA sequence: TGTGCCTTCCCTGGGCGGTATGGCTACACCTTC. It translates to CAFPGRYGYTF.

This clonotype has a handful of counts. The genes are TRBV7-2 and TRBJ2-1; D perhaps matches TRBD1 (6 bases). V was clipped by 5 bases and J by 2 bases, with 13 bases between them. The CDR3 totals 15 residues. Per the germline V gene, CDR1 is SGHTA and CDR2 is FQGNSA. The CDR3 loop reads CASSPLSGAYNEQFF. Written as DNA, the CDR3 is TGTGCCAGCAGCCCTCTCTCAGGGGCCTACAATGAGCAGTTCTTC.

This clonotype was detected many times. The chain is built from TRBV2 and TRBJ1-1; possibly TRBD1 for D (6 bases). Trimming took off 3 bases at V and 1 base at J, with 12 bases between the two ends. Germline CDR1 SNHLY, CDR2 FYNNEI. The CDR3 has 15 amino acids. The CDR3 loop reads CASSDEGRGNTEAFF. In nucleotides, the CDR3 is TGTGCCAGCAGTGATGAGGGCAGGGGGAACACTGAAGCTTTCTTT.

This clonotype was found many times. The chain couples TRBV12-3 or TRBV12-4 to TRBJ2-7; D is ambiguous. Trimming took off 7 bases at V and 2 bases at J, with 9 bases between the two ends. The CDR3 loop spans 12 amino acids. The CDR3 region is CASTDLAYEQYF. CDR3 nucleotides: TGTGCCAGCACGGACCTGGCCTACGAGCAGTACTTC.

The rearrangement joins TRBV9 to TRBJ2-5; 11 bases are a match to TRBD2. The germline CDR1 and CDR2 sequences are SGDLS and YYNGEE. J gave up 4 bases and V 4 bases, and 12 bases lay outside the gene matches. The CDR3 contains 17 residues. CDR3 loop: CASSPDLAGGPGETQYF. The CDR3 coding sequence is TGTGCCAGCAGCCCAGATTTAGCGGGAGGGCCAGGAGAGACCCAGTACTTC. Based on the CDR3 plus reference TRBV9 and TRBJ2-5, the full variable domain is DSGVTQTPKHLITATGQRVTLRCSPRSGDLSVYWYQQSLDQGLQFLIQYYNGEERAKGNILERFSAQQFPDLHSELNLSSLELGDSALYFCASSPDLAGGPGETQYFGPGTRLLVL.

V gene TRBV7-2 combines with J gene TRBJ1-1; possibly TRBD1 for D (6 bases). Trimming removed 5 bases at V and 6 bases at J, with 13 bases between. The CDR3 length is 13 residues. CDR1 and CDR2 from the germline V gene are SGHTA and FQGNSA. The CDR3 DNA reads TGTGCCAGCAGCCAACAGGGTTCTTCTGAAGCTTTCTTT. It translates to CASSQQGSSEAFF.

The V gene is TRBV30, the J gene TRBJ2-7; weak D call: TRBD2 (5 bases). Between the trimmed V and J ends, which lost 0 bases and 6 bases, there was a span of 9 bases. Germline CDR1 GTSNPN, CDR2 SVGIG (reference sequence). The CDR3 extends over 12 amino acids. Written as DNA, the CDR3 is TGTGCCTGGAGTGTACGGGGAACCGAGCAGTACTTC. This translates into CAWSVRGTEQYF.

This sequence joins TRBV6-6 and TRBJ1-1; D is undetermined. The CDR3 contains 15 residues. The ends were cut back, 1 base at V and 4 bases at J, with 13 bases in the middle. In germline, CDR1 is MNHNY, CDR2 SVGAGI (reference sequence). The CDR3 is CASSYFQVTSTEAFF. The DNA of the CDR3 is TGTGCCAGCAGTTACTTCCAGGTCACTTCCACTGAAGCTTTCTTT.